Listed below are T cell receptor beta chains from one sample, sequenced in a study of T cell responses to AZD1222 COVID-19 vaccine. This table comes from immunoSEQ multiplex PCR, and its TCRdb copy is limited to in-frame clones, with some not included. The sample lists about 130,000 clones; 70% to 90% were seen once. This specimen consisted of peripheral blood, obtained on day 0 of AZD1222 vaccination. The origin of the receptors is an adult in good health. CDR3s include the opening cysteine and the closing phenylalanine or tryptophan. The D gene is left open where the match is weak. Some rows mark clone size as missing; the rest say once, few, many or name a class of expanded clone.

D gene,clone size,V gene,J gene,CDR3 length,CDR3 protein,CDR3 DNA
NA,few,TRBV11-3,TRBJ1-5,15,CASSYPDISNQPQHF,TGTGCCAGCAGCTACCCGGACATTAGCAATCAGCCCCAGCATTTT
TRBD1,NA,TRBV9,TRBJ1-1,14,CASSPGQGNTEAFF,TGTGCCAGCAGCCCAGGACAGGGGAACACTGAAGCTTTCTTT
NA,once,TRBV24-1,TRBJ1-1,17,CATSDDSLGQKNTEAFF,TGTGCCACCAGTGATGACTCGCTTGGACAGAAGAACACTGAAGCTTTCTTT
NA,NA,TRBV6-5,TRBJ2-5,14,CASQKGPSQETQYF,TGTGCCAGCCAAAAGGGACCAAGCCAAGAGACCCAGTACTTC
TRBD1,NA,TRBV6-5,TRBJ2-7,14,CASSPGTGIHEQYF,TGTGCCAGCAGTCCCGGGACAGGAATTCACGAGCAGTACTTC
TRBD2,NA,TRBV7-2,TRBJ2-7,15,CASSLGLAQIYEQYF,TGTGCCAGCAGCCTAGGACTAGCCCAAATTTACGAGCAGTACTTC
TRBD2,NA,TRBV7-2,TRBJ2-2,16,CASSLTAGGTGGELFF,TGTGCCAGCAGCCTTACAGCGGGAGGGACCGGCGGGGAGCTGTTTTTT
NA,NA,TRBV4-1,TRBJ1-5,16,CASSQDGGLGNQPQHF,TGCGCCAGCAGCCAAGACGGCGGGTTAGGCAATCAGCCCCAGCATTTT
NA,NA,TRBV5-4,TRBJ2-1,14,CASSPPSADNEQFF,TGTGCCAGCAGCCCACCTAGCGCAGACAATGAGCAGTTCTTC
NA,NA,TRBV5-8,TRBJ1-1,16,CASSSPGAAGVGEAFF,TGTGCCAGCAGCTCCCCCGGTGCGGCCGGGGTGGGAGAAGCTTTCTTT
NA,NA,TRBV5-1,TRBJ2-2,15,CASSLSGMNTGELFF,TGCGCCAGCAGCTTGTCTGGGATGAACACCGGGGAGCTGTTTTTT
TRBD2,NA,TRBV20-1,TRBJ2-1,16,CSASTGSGSSYNEQFF,TGCAGTGCTAGTACGGGTAGCGGGAGCTCCTACAATGAGCAGTTCTTC
NA,NA,TRBV24-1,TRBJ2-1,16,CATRGSGQAPYNEQFF,TGTGCCACCAGGGGGTCCGGGCAGGCCCCTTACAATGAGCAGTTCTTC
TRBD2,NA,TRBV11-2,TRBJ2-3,16,CASSAGLAGSTDTQYF,TGTGCCAGCAGCGCGGGACTAGCGGGGAGCACAGATACGCAGTATTTT
TRBD1,once,TRBV5-8,TRBJ2-3,16,CASSFQTGGFTDTQYF,TGTGCCAGCAGCTTCCAGACAGGGGGATTCACAGATACGCAGTATTTT
NA,NA,TRBV27,TRBJ1-1,14,CASSFRVYFTEAFF,TGTGCCAGCAGTTTCAGGGTATATTTCACTGAAGCTTTCTTT
NA,few,TRBV7-2,TRBJ1-1,16,CASSLRGGGSNTEAFF,TGTGCCAGCAGCTTAAGGGGTGGGGGGTCGAACACTGAAGCTTTCTTT
NA,NA,TRBV25-1,TRBJ1-1,15,CASSFPGGGRTEAFF,TGTGCCAGCAGTTTTCCCGGAGGGGGACGGACTGAAGCTTTCTTT
NA,few,TRBV12-5,TRBJ1-1,13,CASGLDSTREAFF,TGTGCTAGTGGTTTGGACAGTACCAGGGAAGCTTTCTTT
TRBD2,NA,TRBV3-1/TRBV3-2,TRBJ2-3,15,CASSSWTSGTDTQYF,TGTGCCAGCAGCTCATGGACTAGCGGCACAGATACGCAGTATTTT
NA,NA,TRBV10-1,TRBJ2-7,15,CASSESGRAPYEQYF,TGCGCCAGCAGTGAGTCAGGACGGGCCCCCTACGAGCAGTACTTC
TRBD2,NA,TRBV4-3,TRBJ2-1,15,CASSQPLAGVYEQFF,TGCGCCAGCAGCCAACCCCTAGCGGGAGTTTATGAGCAGTTCTTC
TRBD1,few,TRBV19,TRBJ1-5,14,CASSGTGRQQPQHF,TGTGCCAGTAGCGGGACAGGAAGACAACAGCCCCAGCATTTT
NA,once,TRBV7-3,TRBJ1-1,13,CASSPRENTEAFF,TGTGCCAGCAGCCCAAGGGAGAACACTGAAGCTTTCTTT
NA,NA,TRBV6-5,TRBJ1-2,16,CASSYSTATLNYGYTF,TGTGCCAGCAGTTACTCGACGGCCACTCTAAACTATGGCTACACCTTC
NA,NA,TRBV19,TRBJ2-7,14,CASSSPGRTREQYF,TGTGCCAGTAGTTCTCCGGGACGTACCCGCGAGCAGTACTTC
NA,once,TRBV6-5,TRBJ1-1,14,CASIADRFNTEAFF,TGTGCCAGCATTGCCGACAGGTTCAACACTGAAGCTTTCTTT
TRBD1,NA,TRBV29-1,TRBJ1-2,13,CSVGGTAGTGYTF,TGCAGCGTGGGGGGGACAGCCGGTACTGGCTACACCTTC
NA,NA,TRBV9,TRBJ1-1,15,CASSPRGGWGDEAFF,TGTGCCAGCAGCCCCCGAGGAGGGTGGGGTGATGAAGCTTTCTTT
NA,few,TRBV20-1,TRBJ1-2,11,CSATGVGGYTF,TGCAGTGCTACAGGGGTAGGTGGCTACACCTTC
NA,once,TRBV24-1,TRBJ1-2,14,CATSDSREIYGYTF,TGTGCCACCAGTGACTCCCGGGAGATCTATGGCTACACCTTC
TRBD1,NA,TRBV18,TRBJ2-1,14,CASSPRAGGNEQFF,TGTGCCAGCTCACCCAGAGCAGGGGGAAATGAGCAGTTCTTC
TRBD1,NA,TRBV5-1,TRBJ2-2,15,CASSSRGNLAGELFF,TGCGCCAGCAGCTCCAGGGGGAATCTAGCCGGGGAGCTGTTTTTT
NA,NA,TRBV7-9,TRBJ2-7,15,CASSGGALSAGEQYF,TGTGCCAGCAGCGGAGGCGCCCTTAGCGCGGGAGAGCAGTACTTC
NA,NA,TRBV7-2,TRBJ2-7,15,CASSSRQTKPYEQYF,TGTGCCAGCAGCTCACGGCAGACAAAGCCCTACGAGCAGTACTTC
NA,NA,TRBV6-1,TRBJ2-7,13,CASSERGPYEQYF,TGTGCCAGCAGTGAAAGGGGACCCTACGAGCAGTACTTC
NA,NA,TRBV12-3/TRBV12-4,TRBJ2-5,13,CASSLSGEGTQYF,TGTGCCAGCAGTTTGTCAGGGGAAGGGACCCAGTACTTC
NA,NA,TRBV6-5,TRBJ1-1,14,CASSPPPGNTEAFF,TGTGCCAGCAGTCCCCCCCCGGGGAACACTGAAGCTTTCTTT
TRBD2,NA,TRBV7-9,TRBJ2-1,15,CASSFVAGAANEQFF,TGTGCCAGCAGCTTTGTAGCGGGAGCGGCAAATGAGCAGTTCTTC
NA,NA,TRBV19,TRBJ1-6,17,CASKGLTRGSYNSPLHF,TGTGCCAGTAAGGGCCTCACAAGGGGCTCCTATAATTCACCCCTCCACTTT
NA,NA,TRBV7-2,TRBJ1-5,13,CASSLGQTQPQHF,TGTGCCAGCAGCTTAGGGCAGACCCAGCCCCAGCATTTT